This TCR beta chain was sequenced during a study of T cell responses to AZD1222 COVID-19 vaccine. In regard to this clone: Its target is unknown.

Generated by immunoSEQ multiplex PCR, the TCRdb table keeps only in-frame clones and is missing some. The sample lists approximately 110,000 clones; over 75% were seen once. Study conclusions and caveats: Across spike, vaccine-associated CD4 TCRs were found, dominant at 160-218 and 743-854.

V was clipped by 4 bases and J by 4 bases, with 19 bases between them. This CDR3 comprises 16 residues. Germline CDR1 reads SGHAT; CDR2 reads FQDESV (reference sequence). The input for sequencing was peripheral blood, taken on day 0 of MenACWY control vaccination. This TCR was sampled from an adult in good health. V is TRBV11-1 and J is TRBJ1-2, with D perhaps TRBD1 (5 bases). As DNA, the CDR3 is TGTGCCAGCAGCTCAAAAAGGGGCCCTTCTCTCTATGGCTACACCTTC. Encoded protein: CASSSKRGPSLYGYTF.